The next 28 T cell receptor beta chains were all read from a single sample in a study of T cell responses to AZD1222 COVID-19 vaccine. Generated by immunoSEQ multiplex PCR, the TCRdb table keeps only in-frame clones and is missing some. The repertoire has around 88,000 clones, roughly nine tenths of them found once; the top ten carry about 7.7%. The sample consisted of peripheral blood, taken on day 0 of AZD1222 vaccination. The receptors stem from an adult in good health.

This chain joins TRBV21-1 and TRBJ2-7; the table assigns TRBD2, which was not confirmed against the DNA. TRBV21-1 represents a pseudogene. The CDR3 consists of 15 residues. The CDR3 sequence: CASTRRGVLGGEQYF. CDR3 nucleotides: TGTGCCAGCACTCGGAGAGGAGTCCTCGGGGGAGAGCAGTACTTC.

The chain employs TRBV2 and TRBJ1-1, with D perhaps matching TRBD1 (6 bases). The length of the CDR3 is 13 residues. Germline V gives CDR1 SNHLY, CDR2 FYNNEI. V was trimmed by 4 bases and J by 1 base, leaving 7 bases between them. The DNA for the CDR3 is TGTGCCAGCAGTGTACAGGGGAACACTGAAGCTTTCTTT. Translating gives CASSVQGNTEAFF.

The chain uses TRBV28 and TRBJ1-4; D is unresolved. This CDR3 region has 15 residues. Trimming cost V 2 bases and J 6 bases, with 13 bases left between them. Germline V CDR1 and CDR2: MDHEN, SYDVKM. Here the CDR3 reads CASSLVEQRDEKLFF. As DNA, the CDR3 is TGTGCCAGCAGTTTAGTTGAGCAACGGGATGAAAAACTGTTTTTT.

A few counts support this clone. This chain connects TRBV6-5 to TRBJ2-1; 11 nucleotides align to TRBD1. Germline V lookup: CDR1 MNHEY, CDR2 SVGAGI. The V segment lost 2 bases and the J segment 7 bases; nucleotides outside the gene matches: 4. The CDR3 totals 15 residues. Here the CDR3 reads CASSYGTGGLNEQFF. CDR3 nucleotide sequence: TGTGCCAGCAGTTACGGGACAGGGGGTTTGAATGAGCAGTTCTTC.

The chain has TRBV19 and TRBJ1-1; D possibly corresponds to TRBD1 (5 bases). Trimming stripped 7 bases from V and 1 base from J, with 16 bases between. From germline, CDR1 is LNHDA and CDR2 SQIVND (reference sequence). This CDR3 contains 15 residues. CDR3 nucleotide sequence: TGTGCCAGTACCCCTCCGACAGTTCGGAACACTGAAGCTTTCTTT. It codes for CASTPPTVRNTEAFF.

Comments on this clone: One end of the junction fails to match germline, which may point to a read error. The V gene is TRBV7-7, the J gene TRBJ2-5; no definite D call. CDR3 length: 13 amino acids. CDR1 SSHAT and CDR2 FNYEAQ come from the germline V gene (reference sequence). Here the CDR3 reads CASSLVLGETQYF. Here the CDR3 DNA reads TGTGCTAGCAGCTTAGTTCTGGGAGAGACCCAGTACTTC.

Turning to this clone: Other nucleotide sequences from this sample produce the same CDR3. This chain joins TRBV5-1 and TRBJ1-5; D is unresolved. The CDR3 extends over 15 amino acids. V was pared by 0 bases and J by 0 bases, with 7 bases between. Germline loops: CDR1 SGHRS, CDR2 YFSETQ. The DNA for the CDR3 is TGCGCCAGCAGCTTGGCGGGCCTTAGCAATCAGCCCCAGCATTTT. It translates to CASSLAGLSNQPQHF.

The chain uses TRBV19 and TRBJ2-7; TRBD1 aligns across 8 bases. CDR1 and CDR2 (germline): LNHDA, SQIVND (reference sequence). This CDR3 is 14 amino acids long. V lost 5 bases, J lost 0 bases, and 3 bases stayed unmatched. The CDR3 is CASSGQGTSYEQYF. In DNA, the CDR3 is TGTGCCAGTAGTGGACAGGGCACCTCCTACGAGCAGTACTTC. The full variable domain, completed using reference TRBV19 and TRBJ2-7, is DGGITQSPKYLFRKEGQNVTLSCEQNLNHDAMYWYRQDPGQGLRLIYYSQIVNDFQKGDIAEGYSVSREKKESFPLTVTSAQKNPTAFYLCASSGQGTSYEQYFGPGTRLTVT.

This chain joins TRBV29-1 and TRBJ1-1; no firm D call. Germline CDR1 SQVTM, CDR2 ANQGSEA. The CDR3 totals 11 residues. Between the trimmed V and J ends, which lost 2 bases and 4 bases, there was a span of 5 bases. The CDR3 DNA reads as TGCAGCGTTGAATCTGGCACTGAAGCTTTCTTT. Protein sequence: CSVESGTEAFF.

This clone was recorded only once. This chain links TRBV4-1 with TRBJ2-7; D is unresolved. The CDR3 runs to 14 residues. The V gene's germline CDR1 is MGHRA and CDR2 YSYEKL. Trimming removed 2 bases from V and 0 bases from J, with 8 bases in between. DNA for the CDR3: TGCGCCAGCAGCCAAATCGTCCGCTCCTACGAGCAGTACTTC. Translating gives CASSQIVRSYEQYF.

The chain has TRBV5-1 and TRBJ1-1; TRBD1 might be the D (5 bases). The CDR3 consists of 14 residues. V lost 2 bases, J lost 3 bases, and 11 bases lay in between. CDR1 is SGHRS and CDR2 is YFSETQ in the germline V gene. Written as DNA, the CDR3 is TGCGCCAGCAGCTTTGACAGTGGGGACACTGAAGCTTTCTTT. Translating gives CASSFDSGDTEAFF.

Here the CDR3 reads CASSSNTGGQTGELFF. As DNA, the CDR3 is TGTGCCAGCAGCTCCAACACAGGGGGCCAAACCGGGGAGCTGTTTTTT. The chain has TRBV28 and TRBJ2-2; 9 bases are shared with TRBD1. This CDR3 has 16 residues. Germline lookup yields CDR1 MDHEN and CDR2 SYDVKM. V shed 6 bases, J shed 5 bases, and the junction held 10 bases outside the gene matches.

V usage is TRBV28 and J usage is TRBJ2-3; D may be TRBD1 or TRBD2 (5 bases each). The CDR3 contains 14 residues. Trimming removed 2 bases at V and 2 bases at J, with 8 bases between. Germline V gene sequence: CDR1 MDHEN, CDR2 SYDVKM. In DNA form, the CDR3 reads TGTGCCAGCAGTTTACCGGGGCCCACAGATACGCAGTATTTT. Translating gives CASSLPGPTDTQYF.

The rearrangement links TRBV19 to TRBJ1-5; D possibly corresponds to TRBD1 (6 bases). The CDR3 loop spans 15 amino acids. Germline V gives CDR1 LNHDA, CDR2 SQIVND (reference sequence). Trimming took off 7 bases at V and 4 bases at J, with 17 bases between the two ends. The CDR3 sequence is CASNLSGTPNQPQHF. CDR3 sequence (DNA): TGTGCCAGTAACCTTTCCGGGACACCTAATCAGCCCCAGCATTTT. The full variable domain, rest sourced from reference TRBV19 and TRBJ1-5, is DGGITQSPKYLFRKEGQNVTLSCEQNLNHDAMYWYRQDPGQGLRLIYYSQIVNDFQKGDIAEGYSVSREKKESFPLTVTSAQKNPTAFYLCASNLSGTPNQPQHFGDGTRLSIL.

This clone was counted a single time. The rearrangement links TRBV28 to TRBJ1-4, with D hard to call. CDR3 length equals 11 residues. The V and J ends lost 3 bases and 7 bases respectively, with 3 bases between them. Germline V gene data show CDR1 as MDHEN and CDR2 as SYDVKM. The CDR3 protein is CASSFFEKLFF. The DNA for the CDR3 is TGTGCCAGCAGTTTCTTTGAAAAACTGTTTTTT.

The rearrangement uses TRBV28 and TRBJ1-3; possible D gene TRBD1, 6 bases. Trimming left V 1 base short and J 3 bases short, with 10 bases between. The germline gives CDR1 MDHEN, CDR2 SYDVKM. This CDR3 is built from 15 residues. In nucleotides, the CDR3 is TGTGCCAGCAGTTTATTTCCAGGGGTTGGAAACACCATATATTTT. Its protein product is CASSLFPGVGNTIYF.

V is TRBV30 and J is TRBJ1-5, with D perhaps matching TRBD1 (6 bases). This CDR3 contains 16 residues. The V gene lost 3 bases and the J gene lost 8 bases, with 23 bases spanning the gap. The V gene's germline CDR1 is GTSNPN and CDR2 SVGIG (reference sequence). The CDR3 nucleotides are TGTGCCTGGAGCGCCCATGGGACACTCGACGGCAAGCCCCAGCATTTT. Protein product: CAWSAHGTLDGKPQHF. The full variable domain, rest sourced from reference TRBV30 and TRBJ1-5, is SQTIHQWPATLVQPVGSPLSLECTVEGTSNPNLYWYRQAAGRGLQLLFYSVGIGQISSEVPQNLSASRPQDRQFILSSKKLLLSDSGFYLCAWSAHGTLDGKPQHFGDGTRLSIL.

The chain carries TRBV5-1 and TRBJ2-5, with D possibly being TRBD1 (6 bases). Per the germline V gene, CDR1 is SGHRS and CDR2 is YFSETQ. V gave up 2 bases and J gave up 4 bases, with 15 bases separating them. The CDR3 is 15 amino acids. CDR3 loop: CASSFGRTVGETQYF. CDR3 bases: TGCGCCAGCAGCTTTGGTAGGACAGTCGGAGAGACCCAGTACTTC.

This chain joins TRBV9 and TRBJ1-2, with D perhaps matching TRBD1 (5 bases). V shed 0 bases and J shed 6 bases, with 12 bases lying between them. The germline V gene encodes CDR1 SGDLS and CDR2 YYNGEE. The CDR3 loop spans 14 amino acids. The CDR3 DNA is TGTGCCAGCAGCGTAGCGGATCAGGGACATGGCTACACCTTC. It yields the protein CASSVADQGHGYTF.

This chain links TRBV5-1 with TRBJ1-2; 7 bases are shared with TRBD1. The CDR3 has 13 amino acids. V trimming: 0 bases; J trimming: 8 bases; junction bases outside the gene matches: 4. Germline V gene data show CDR1 as SGHRS and CDR2 as YFSETQ. CDR3: CASSLETGNGYTF. Here the CDR3 DNA reads TGCGCCAGCAGCTTGGAGACAGGGAACGGCTACACCTTC.

CDR3 DNA: TGTGCCAGCAGCTTGCGAGGGTTGGGTCAGCCCCAGCATTTT. This sequence encodes CASSLRGLGQPQHF. The chain couples TRBV5-8 to TRBJ1-5, with no clear D. V was clipped by 1 base and J by 6 bases, with 11 bases between them. Germline V CDR1 and CDR2: SGHTS, YDEGEE. CDR3 size: 14 residues.

The chain recombines TRBV28 with TRBJ2-5; D remains ambiguous. The CDR3 sequence is 17 residues long. V dropped 8 bases and J dropped 0 bases, with 22 bases sitting between them. Germline V gene data show CDR1 as MDHEN and CDR2 as SYDVKM. The DNA of the CDR3 is TGTGCCAGCTCTCTAGGGAATAGGGCCTGGTACCAAGAGACCCAGTACTTC. Translated, it gives CASSLGNRAWYQETQYF.

This clone was detected many times. The chain has TRBV19 and TRBJ2-3; D is uncertain. CDR1 and CDR2 from the germline V gene are LNHDA and SQIVND (reference sequence). Trimming removed 3 bases from V and 6 bases from J, with 13 bases in between. The CDR3 sequence is 14 residues long. The CDR3 reads CASSIPGMADTQYF. The CDR3, as DNA: TGTGCCAGTAGTATCCCTGGTATGGCTGATACGCAGTATTTT.

The V and J genes are TRBV5-6 and TRBJ1-2, with D tentatively TRBD1 (6 bases). V was pared by 3 bases and J by 4 bases, with 16 bases between. Germline CDR1 reads SGHDT; CDR2 reads YYEEEE. The CDR3 extends over 15 amino acids. DNA for the CDR3: TGTGCCAGCAGCTCAGGGTTGACAGGTGGCTATGGCTACACCTTC. Residues: CASSSGLTGGYGYTF.

The chain combines TRBV6-2 or TRBV6-3 with TRBJ1-5; no definite D call. There are 13 residues in the CDR3. The germline V and J ends were trimmed by 2 bases and 4 bases, with 6 bases remaining between them. The germline V gene encodes CDR1 MNHEY and CDR2 SVGEGT. CDR3 amino acids: CASSYMGNQPQHF. DNA of the CDR3: TGTGCCAGCAGTTACATGGGTAATCAGCCCCAGCATTTT.

This chain links TRBV19 with TRBJ1-5; 7 bases match TRBD1. Germline CDR1 LNHDA, CDR2 SQIVND (reference sequence). V trimming: 1 base; J trimming: 5 bases; junction bases outside the gene matches: 5. This CDR3 contains 15 residues. The CDR3 is CASSIATGSDQPQHF. DNA for the CDR3: TGTGCCAGTAGTATAGCGACAGGGAGTGATCAGCCCCAGCATTTT.

This sequence joins TRBV7-3 and TRBJ1-2; TRBD1 matches at 8 bases. CDR1 is SGHTA, CDR2 FQGTGA, per germline. The CDR3 covers 14 residues. With V trimmed by 7 bases and J by 4 bases, 8 bases remained unmatched. This chain's CDR3 is CASTPDRESYGYTF. CDR3 bases: TGTGCCAGCACTCCGGACAGGGAAAGCTATGGCTACACCTTC. Full variable domain (outside the CDR3, taken from reference TRBV7-3 and TRBJ1-2): GAGVSQTPSNKVTEKGKYVELRCDPISGHTALYWYRQSLGQGPEFLIYFQGTGAADDSGLPNDRFFAVRPEGSVSTLKIQRTERGDSAVYLCASTPDRESYGYTFGSGTRLTVV.

The CDR3 sequence: CSVEGEGAGGLNTEAFF. The CDR3 DNA follows: TGCAGCGTTGAAGGGGAGGGGGCAGGGGGCCTGAACACTGAAGCTTTCTTT. The chain is built from TRBV29-1 and TRBJ1-1; 8 nucleotides line up with TRBD1. Germline-derived CDR1 and CDR2 are SQVTM and ANQGSEA. The V segment lost 1 base and the J segment 0 bases; nucleotides outside the gene matches: 10. The CDR3 has 17 amino acids.